The entry below describes one T cell receptor beta chain. The data were taken from a study of T-cell reconstitution after alpha-beta-depleted transplantation in children. During its preparation, the TCRbeta library received unique molecular identifiers. Each CDR3 protein gets one entry after TCRdb re-called the PCR reads with MiXCR. The sample records about 500,000 distinct CDR3 sequences, less than 35% being singletons. The sample consisted of PBMCs from the stem cell graft donor, taken from the stem cell graft. This TCR derives from a human donor who donated a stem cell graft to a child with aplastic anemia.

The DNA of the CDR3 is TGTGCCACCAGTGAAACCTCGGGACTAGGCGGTAATGAGCAGTTCTTC. It codes for CATSETSGLGGNEQFF. The chain has TRBV24-1 and TRBJ2-1, with 8 bases that match TRBD2. The CDR3 totals 16 residues. Per the germline V gene, CDR1 is KGHDR and CDR2 is SFDVKD. The V segment lost 4 bases and the J segment 7 bases; nucleotides outside the gene matches: 11.